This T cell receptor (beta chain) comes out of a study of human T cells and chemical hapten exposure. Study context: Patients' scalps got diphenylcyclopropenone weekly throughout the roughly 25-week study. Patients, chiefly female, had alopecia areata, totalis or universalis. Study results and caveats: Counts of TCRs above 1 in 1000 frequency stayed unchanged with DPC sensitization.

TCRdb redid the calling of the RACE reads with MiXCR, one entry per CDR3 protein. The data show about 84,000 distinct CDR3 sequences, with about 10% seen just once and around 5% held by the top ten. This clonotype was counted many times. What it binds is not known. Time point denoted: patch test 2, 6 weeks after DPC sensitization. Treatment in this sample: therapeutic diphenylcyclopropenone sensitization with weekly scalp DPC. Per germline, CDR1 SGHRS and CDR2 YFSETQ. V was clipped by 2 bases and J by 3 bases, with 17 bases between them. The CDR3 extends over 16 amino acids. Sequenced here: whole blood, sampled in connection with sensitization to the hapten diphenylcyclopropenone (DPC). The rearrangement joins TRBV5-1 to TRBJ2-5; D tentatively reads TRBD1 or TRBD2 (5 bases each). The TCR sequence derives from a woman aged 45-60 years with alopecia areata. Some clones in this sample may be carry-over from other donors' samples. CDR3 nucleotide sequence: TGCGCCAGCAGCTTTATGGGGACGGATAGGGAAGAGACCCAGTACTTC. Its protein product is CASSFMGTDREETQYF.